This T cell receptor (beta chain) came from a study of T cells in Graves' hyperthyroidism and ophthalmopathy. Study-wide results and limits: Through a model of 13 V-J features, ophthalmopathy was separated from stable hyperthyroidism.

This clonotype was picked up many times. The antigen is unknown. This CDR3 comprises 15 residues. CDR1 MNHEY and CDR2 SVGAGI come from the germline V gene. Trimming removed 2 bases from V and 4 bases from J; junction bases left unmatched: 2. If no ophthalmopathy progression occurred within 18 months, Graves' hyperthyroidism was stable. Patients with uncontrolled infections, other autoimmune diseases, pregnancy or lactation were excluded. Out of over 9 ml of fresh peripheral blood came the PBMCs. Researchers amplified the TCR beta CDR3 regions from RNA transcripts. The HTBI primer set served for first-round RT-PCR of the TCR CDR3. One entry per CDR3 protein, called by TCRdb with MiXCR from the multiplex PCR reads. Of hundreds of thousands of distinct CDR3 sequences in the sample, around 15% were seen once.

The chain has TRBV6-5 and TRBJ2-5, with TRBD2 identical over 12 bases. The source is a woman younger than 35 with Graves' hyperthyroidism. The material sequenced was blood. CDR3 loop: CASSYGLAGRETQYF. CDR3 sequence (DNA): TGTGCCAGCAGTTACGGACTAGCGGGACGAGAGACCCAGTACTTC.